The 19 T cell receptor beta chains in this list originate from one sample, sequenced in a study of Graves' ophthalmopathy and Graves' hyperthyroidism. RNA transcripts provided the template for amplifying TCR beta CDR3 regions. Scientists carried out first-round RT-PCR using HTBI primers and then a second-round multiplex PCR. One entry per CDR3 protein results from TCRdb running MiXCR on the multiplex PCR reads. The sample comprises about 700,000 distinct CDR3 sequences, roughly 39% of which are singletons, and more than 3% rests with the top ten. The sequencing sample was made of peripheral blood. The receptors originated from an adult man with Graves' ophthalmopathy.

The chain couples TRBV4-3 to TRBJ1-1; no clear D gene. CDR1 is LGHNA and CDR2 is YSLEER in the germline V gene. The V end lost 1 base, the J end lost 8 bases, and 17 bases lay between the germline ends. The CDR3 has 15 amino acids. The CDR3 reads CASSQALLGSLEAFF. CDR3 in DNA: TGCGCCAGCAGCCAAGCGCTCTTAGGGAGTTTGGAAGCTTTCTTT.

CDR3 DNA: TGTGCCAGCAGCCAACCCGATCGTCAGAGTGAAAAACTGTTTTTT. This translates into CASSQPDRQSEKLFF. This chain links TRBV3-1 with TRBJ1-4; the D is unclear. Germline V lookup: CDR1 LGHDT, CDR2 YNNKEL (reference sequence). The CDR3 is 15 residues long. The V end lost 2 bases, the J end lost 7 bases, and 14 bases lay between the germline ends.

The table lists this clonotype with many counts. The chain uses TRBV19 and TRBJ1-5; D gene unclear. This CDR3 is built from 14 residues. Looked up from germline, CDR1 is LNHDA and CDR2 is SQIVND (reference sequence). V was cut by 5 bases and J by 1 base, with 9 bases left in between. CDR3 region: CASSVSGSNQPQHF. The CDR3 DNA follows: TGTGCCAGTAGTGTCTCGGGAAGCAATCAGCCCCAGCATTTT.

Ten or more counts support this clonotype. The chain is built from TRBV7-3 and TRBJ2-7; D is unresolved. Germline V CDR1 and CDR2: SGHTA, FQGTGA. Trimming stripped 5 bases from V and 0 bases from J, with 11 bases between. This CDR3 contains 14 residues. The CDR3 loop is CASSLTPSSYEQYF. The CDR3, as DNA: TGTGCCAGCAGCCTGACACCGAGCTCCTACGAGCAGTACTTC.

The chain uses TRBV20-1 and TRBJ2-7; D possibly corresponds to TRBD2 (6 bases). This CDR3 comprises 16 residues. Per the germline V gene, CDR1 is DFQATT and CDR2 is SNEGSKA (reference sequence). The V gene lost 0 bases and the J gene lost 0 bases, with 15 bases spanning the gap. CDR3 loop: CSARDLRVTSSYEQYF. Here the CDR3 DNA reads TGCAGTGCTAGAGATCTCAGGGTGACTAGCTCCTACGAGCAGTACTTC.

The CDR3 loop reads CADRDSMNTEAFF. The CDR3 nucleotides are TGTGCCGACCGGGACAGCATGAACACTGAAGCTTTCTTT. The rearrangement links TRBV10-3 to TRBJ1-1; 7 bases fit TRBD1. The CDR3 consists of 13 residues. Trimming took 11 bases from V and 0 from J; bases not matched to a gene: 6. Germline loops: CDR1 ENHRY, CDR2 SYGVKD.

This clonotype came up many times. This chain connects TRBV2 to TRBJ1-1; 10 nucleotides align to TRBD1. The CDR3 consists of 15 residues. Germline values: CDR1 SNHLY, CDR2 FYNNEI. Trimming took 3 bases from V and 6 from J; bases not matched to a gene: 7. The CDR3 sequence is CASSDGQGGIAEAFF. CDR3 nucleotide sequence: TGTGCCAGCAGTGATGGACAGGGGGGAATCGCTGAAGCTTTCTTT.

This clonotype was observed at least ten times. For the CDR3, the DNA is TGTGCCAGCAGCTCGACAAGAGGCGGGGTCGCCGGGGAGCTGTTTTTT. This gives the protein CASSSTRGGVAGELFF. The gene calls are TRBV7-8 and TRBJ2-2; D may be TRBD2 (6 bases). Germline-derived CDR1 and CDR2 are SGHVS and FQNEAQ. With 4 bases removed from V and 6 bases from J, the gap between germline ends came to 18 bases. This CDR3 spans 16 amino acids.

This chain connects TRBV9 to TRBJ1-6, with TRBD1 matching over 10 bases. Looked up from germline, CDR1 is SGDLS and CDR2 is YYNGEE. The CDR3 has 16 amino acids. The J segment lost 6 bases and the V segment lost 4 bases, leaving 7 bases of the junction unmatched. Here the CDR3 DNA reads TGTGCCAGCAGCCCAGGGGGGACAGGGGCTAATTCACCCCTCCACTTT. It is translated as CASSPGGTGANSPLHF.

There are many counts of this clonotype. V usage is TRBV7-9 and J usage is TRBJ2-7, with 7 bases matching TRBD1. Per germline, CDR1 SEHNR and CDR2 FQNEAQ (reference sequence). The ends lost 5 bases at V and 6 bases at J; junction bases unmatched: 13. The CDR3 covers 15 residues. CDR3 coding DNA: TGTGCCAGCAGCGACTGGGACAGTTTCGGAACCGAGCAGTACTTC. Its protein is CASSDWDSFGTEQYF.

In this sample, this clonotype turned up many times. This chain links TRBV20-1 with TRBJ2-7; TRBD2 might be the D (7 bases). The V end was cut by 3 bases, the J end by 3 bases, with 18 bases between. This CDR3 is 15 amino acids long. Germline CDR1 is DFQATT and CDR2 is SNEGSKA (reference sequence). The CDR3 DNA sequence: TGCAGTGCTAGCGCGAGGGGGGGGAGCGTCTACGAGCAGTACTTC. It is translated as CSASARGGSVYEQYF.

V is TRBV29-1 and J is TRBJ1-2; TRBD1 matches at 8 bases. V was pared by 7 bases and J by 6 bases, with 4 bases of the junction left unmatched. This CDR3 is built from 11 residues. Germline values: CDR1 SQVTM, CDR2 ANQGSEA. The CDR3 protein is CSAVTGDGYTF. Written as DNA, the CDR3 is TGCAGCGCGGTGACAGGGGATGGCTACACCTTC.

The chain recombines TRBV20-1 with TRBJ2-5, with D possibly TRBD2 on 6 matching bases. Per germline, CDR1 DFQATT and CDR2 SNEGSKA (reference sequence). This CDR3 has 19 residues. V lost 1 base and J lost 2, with 26 bases in between. The CDR3 nucleotides are TGCAGTGCTAGAGGCCATCACGGTCTAATCCGGGAGCCTCAAGAGACCCAGTACTTC. Residues: CSARGHHGLIREPQETQYF.

On this clonotype itself: A read error is possible here, since a much larger clone lies one base away. V gene TRBV27 combines with J gene TRBJ1-1, with unresolved D. Germline V CDR1 and CDR2: MNHEY, SMNVEV (reference sequence). There are 14 residues in the CDR3. The germline V and J ends were trimmed by 2 bases and 5 bases, with 12 bases remaining between them. DNA for the CDR3: TGTGCCAGCAGTTTACAGGTCCGGGGAACTGAAGCTTTCTTT. As protein: CASSLQVRGTEAFF.

This sequence joins TRBV7-9 and TRBJ2-5, with D perhaps matching TRBD2 (7 bases). Between the trimmed V and J ends, which lost 3 bases and 7 bases, there was a span of 15 bases. Germline CDR1 and CDR2: SEHNR and FQNEAQ (reference sequence). CDR3 size: 14 residues. The CDR3 loop is CASSFGGGLGTQYF. CDR3 DNA sequence: TGTGCCAGCAGCTTTGGCGGGGGCCTAGGGACCCAGTACTTC.

This chain links TRBV18 with TRBJ2-5; D unclear. Germline V lookup: CDR1 KGHSH, CDR2 LQKENI. This CDR3 comprises 12 residues. With 3 bases removed from V and 7 bases from J, the gap between germline ends came to 9 bases. CDR3 coding DNA: TGTGCCAGCTCACCTTCCGTTGGGACCCAGTACTTC. It yields the protein CASSPSVGTQYF.

The table lists this clonotype with a few counts. The chain is built from TRBV7-2 and TRBJ1-6, with TRBD1 as a possible D gene (6 bases). CDR1 SGHTA and CDR2 FQGNSA come from the germline V gene. V lost 6 bases and J 3 bases, leaving 15 bases between the germline ends. The length of the CDR3 is 16 residues. In DNA form, the CDR3 reads TGTGCCAGCAGTTCTACAGGGCCTAACTATAATTCACCCCTCCACTTT. It translates to CASSSTGPNYNSPLHF.

The chain uses TRBV19 and TRBJ2-3, with D possibly matching TRBD2 (6 bases). The CDR3 is made up of 14 amino acids. From germline, CDR1 is LNHDA and CDR2 SQIVND (reference sequence). With 1 base removed from V and 2 bases from J, the gap between germline ends came to 7 bases. The CDR3 protein is CASSIAGVTDTQYF. In nucleotides, the CDR3 is TGTGCCAGTAGTATAGCGGGAGTCACAGATACGCAGTATTTT.

The sample holds many counts of this clonotype. The gene calls are TRBV20-1 and TRBJ2-5; D possibly corresponds to TRBD1 (5 bases). Trimming stripped 6 bases from V and 4 bases from J, with 15 bases between. Germline V lookup: CDR1 DFQATT, CDR2 SNEGSKA (reference sequence). The CDR3 runs 13 residues. The chain's CDR3 is CSAITLRGETQYF. The CDR3 nucleotides are TGCAGTGCCATAACGCTTAGGGGAGAGACCCAGTACTTC.